This TCR beta chain was identified in a study of cytomegalovirus exposure and HLA in healthy donors. The PCR contained 60 Vbeta and 13 Jbeta primers. The assay was immunoSEQ multiplex PCR, and TCRdb's table has in-frame clones only and misses some. The sample has 150,000 to 200,000 clones; roughly 70% are singletons. The CDR3 covers 13 residues. Per germline, CDR1 SGHRS and CDR2 YFSETQ. The V end lost 4 bases, the J end lost 7 bases, and 14 bases lay between the germline ends. Sequencing was performed on PBMCs. The TCR sequence derives from a woman aged 40 to 50 in good health and CMV-seropositive. The gene calls are TRBV5-1 and TRBJ1-1, with D possibly being TRBD1 (5 bases). The CDR3 sequence is CASSPAGGIEAFF. CDR3 coding DNA: TGCGCCAGCAGCCCAGCCGGGGGGATTGAAGCTTTCTTT.